Listed here are 4 T cell receptor beta chains from one sample, sequenced in a study of T cells in Graves' hyperthyroidism and ophthalmopathy. Amplification targeted TCR beta CDR3 regions from RNA transcripts. Carried out on the TCR CDR3, a first-round RT-PCR used the HTBI primer set. Each CDR3 protein is one row after TCRdb ran MiXCR on the multiplex PCR reads. The sample holds some 490,000 distinct CDR3 sequences; roughly 15% are singletons and the top ten take about 29%. Sequencing was done on a sample of blood. The receptors were gathered from a woman aged 25 to 45 with Graves' ophthalmopathy.

This clonotype was observed a handful of times. The CDR3: CASSSLGSGRANEQFF. CDR3 nucleotide sequence: TGTGCCAGCAGTTCCCTCGGAAGCGGGAGGGCAAATGAGCAGTTCTTC. The chain carries TRBV6-1 and TRBJ2-1, with 10 bases identical to TRBD2. The CDR3 is made up of 16 amino acids. Looked up from germline, CDR1 is MNHNS and CDR2 is SASEGT. The V gene end was trimmed by 5 bases and the J gene end by 7 bases; junction bases not matched to a gene: 11.

Ten or more counts support this clonotype. The chain joins TRBV3-1 to TRBJ2-1, with D possibly being TRBD1 (6 bases). Trimming pared 3 bases from V and 8 bases from J, leaving 8 bases between. This CDR3 is built from 12 residues. The germline V gene has CDR1 LGHDT and CDR2 YNNKEL (reference sequence). CDR3 sequence reads: CASSQRGYEQFF. The CDR3, as DNA: TGTGCCAGCAGCCAGAGGGGGTATGAGCAGTTCTTC.

This clonotype was detected ten times or more. This chain links TRBV29-1 with TRBJ2-3; D could derive from TRBD1 or TRBD2 (5 bases each). CDR1 SQVTM and CDR2 ANQGSEA come from the germline V gene. The CDR3 sequence is 13 residues long. V gave up 3 bases and J gave up 0 bases, with 7 bases separating them. This CDR3 is CSVDRDSTDTQYF. CDR3 in DNA: TGCAGCGTTGACAGGGACAGCACAGATACGCAGTATTTT.

Notes on this clonotype: This sequence may be a read error, since a much larger clone differs from it by one base. The V gene is TRBV27, the J gene TRBJ2-3; 12 nucleotides align to TRBD2. V was pared by 4 bases and J by 6 bases, with 17 bases of the junction left unmatched. The CDR3 covers 19 residues. Germline V gene lookup returns CDR1 MNHEY and CDR2 SMNVEV (reference sequence). This CDR3 is CASSSPIRLAGDSRDTQYF. Here the CDR3 DNA reads TGTGCCAGCAGTTCACCCATCCGACTAGCGGGAGACTCTCGGGATACGCAGTATTTT.